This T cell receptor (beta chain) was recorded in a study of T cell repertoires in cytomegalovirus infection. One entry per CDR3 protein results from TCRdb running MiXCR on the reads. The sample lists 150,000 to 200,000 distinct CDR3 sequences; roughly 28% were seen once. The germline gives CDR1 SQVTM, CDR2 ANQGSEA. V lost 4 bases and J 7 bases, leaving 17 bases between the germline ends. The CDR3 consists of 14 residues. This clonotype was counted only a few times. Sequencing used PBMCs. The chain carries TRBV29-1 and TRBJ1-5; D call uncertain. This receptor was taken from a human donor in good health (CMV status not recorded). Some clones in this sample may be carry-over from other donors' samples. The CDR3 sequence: CSVGATVTGQPQHF. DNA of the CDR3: TGCAGCGTTGGGGCTACGGTAACGGGACAGCCCCAGCATTTT.